These 30 T cell receptor beta chains were all obtained from the same sample, sequenced in a study of STAT5B mutations in CD4+ large granular lymphocyte leukemia. The data were produced by immunoSEQ multiplex PCR, yet TCRdb's version contains in-frame clones alone and is incomplete. The data contain around 34,000 clones, around 85% of them singletons. Sequenced input: CD4+ T cells from blood buffy coats. The receptors derive from a human donor in good health.

J is TRBJ2-2 and V is TRBV7-2; 9 bases are shared with TRBD2. CDR3 size: 15 residues. V dropped 1 base and J dropped 5; count of bases not matched to a gene: 2. CDR1 and CDR2 from the germline V gene are SGHTA and FQGNSA. CDR3 sequence (DNA): TGTGCCAGCAGCTTAGAAAGCGGGAGGACCGGGGAGCTGTTTTTT. Its protein is CASSLESGRTGELFF.

This chain links TRBV11-2 with TRBJ2-2; the D gene is possibly TRBD1 (5 bases). The germline CDR1 and CDR2 sequences are SGHAT and FQNNGV. V gave up 5 bases and J gave up 0 bases, with 10 bases separating them. The CDR3 loop spans 15 amino acids. This chain's CDR3 is CASSKDRTNTGELFF. The CDR3 DNA is TGTGCCAGCAGCAAAGACAGAACGAACACCGGGGAGCTGTTTTTT.

J is TRBJ2-7 and V is TRBV4-1; D is unresolved. Looked up from germline, CDR1 is MGHRA and CDR2 is YSYEKL. Trimming stripped 0 bases from V and 2 bases from J, with 8 bases between. The CDR3 spans 14 residues. DNA of the CDR3: TGCGCCAGCAGCCAAGAGGGCTTCACCTACGAGCAGTACTTC. Translation: CASSQEGFTYEQYF.

A single count supports this clone. The chain combines TRBV7-9 with TRBJ1-2; TRBD1 is a possible D gene (5 bases). CDR1 and CDR2 from the germline V gene are SEHNR and FQNEAQ (reference sequence). There are 16 residues in the CDR3. V gave up 3 bases and J gave up 0 bases, with 14 bases separating them. CDR3 sequence reads: CASSLYGQSSNYGYTF. The CDR3 nucleotides read TGTGCCAGCAGCTTGTACGGACAATCATCTAACTATGGCTACACCTTC.

The CDR3 region is CASSQGQFFTEAFF. DNA of the CDR3: TGCGCCAGCAGCCAGGGACAGTTTTTCACTGAAGCTTTCTTT. This rearrangement joins TRBV5-1 to TRBJ1-1; the match to TRBD1 covers 7 bases. Germline assignment: CDR1 SGHRS and CDR2 YFSETQ. The trim removed 4 bases at V and 4 bases at J, leaving 7 bases unmatched. This CDR3 has 14 amino acids.

This chain links TRBV11-3 with TRBJ2-1, with D uncertain. The CDR3 length is 15 residues. In germline, CDR1 is SGHNT, CDR2 YENEEA. The ends were cut back, 0 bases at V and 3 bases at J, with 9 bases in the middle. As DNA, the CDR3 is TGTGCCAGCAGCTTAGACATCGCAGACTACAATGAGCAGTTCTTC. Translating gives CASSLDIADYNEQFF.

The chain recombines TRBV7-9 with TRBJ2-7; TRBD2 agrees at 8 bases. Germline V CDR1 and CDR2: SEHNR, FQNEAQ (reference sequence). Trimming at V came to 7 bases and at J to 0 bases, leaving 2 bases not matched to a gene. The CDR3 consists of 13 residues. The CDR3 sequence is CASIAGSSYEQYF. Here the CDR3 DNA reads TGTGCCAGCATAGCGGGGAGCTCCTACGAGCAGTACTTC.

The V call is TRBV14, the J call TRBJ2-3; D may be TRBD1 (6 bases). Deletions cut 4 bases from V and 2 bases from J, with 10 bases between. Germline CDR1 is SGHDN and CDR2 is FVKESK. CDR3 size: 14 residues. The CDR3 DNA sequence: TGTGCCAGCAGCCCCCGGACAGTCACAGATACGCAGTATTTT. As protein: CASSPRTVTDTQYF.

The V call is TRBV28, the J call TRBJ2-7; weak D call: TRBD1 (6 bases). The CDR3 has 15 residues. CDR1 is MDHEN, CDR2 SYDVKM, per germline. Trimming removed 7 bases at V and 3 bases at J, with 19 bases between. This chain's CDR3 is CASMLFMDSNYEQYF. The CDR3 bases are TGTGCCAGCATGCTCTTCATGGACAGTAACTACGAGCAGTACTTC.

The J gene is TRBJ2-6, the V gene TRBV19, with D possibly TRBD1 on 5 matching bases. V gave up 1 base and J gave up 0 bases, with 7 bases separating them. The CDR3 is 16 residues long. In germline, CDR1 is LNHDA, CDR2 SQIVND (reference sequence). The CDR3 bases are TGTGCCAGTAGTATAGCTCAGGGCTCTGGGGCCAACGTCCTGACTTTC. This sequence encodes CASSIAQGSGANVLTF. The whole variable domain, filled in from reference TRBV19 and TRBJ2-6, reads DGGITQSPKYLFRKEGQNVTLSCEQNLNHDAMYWYRQDPGQGLRLIYYSQIVNDFQKGDIAEGYSVSREKKESFPLTVTSAQKNPTAFYLCASSIAQGSGANVLTFGAGSRLTVL.

The chain combines TRBV10-2 with TRBJ1-5, with TRBD1 identical over 12 bases. V lost 8 bases and J lost 2; bases outside the gene matches: 10. CDR3 length: 17 residues. Germline V gives CDR1 WSHSY, CDR2 SAAADI. CDR3 DNA: TGCGCCAGCGGACCGGGACAGGGGGCTGGGGGCAATCAGCCCCAGCATTTT. It encodes CASGPGQGAGGNQPQHF.

The rearrangement joins TRBV19 to TRBJ2-3; the D call may be TRBD1 or TRBD2 (5 bases each). Per the germline V gene, CDR1 is LNHDA and CDR2 is SQIVND (reference sequence). Trimming removed 6 bases at V and 3 bases at J, with 22 bases between. CDR3 length: 17 residues. CDR3 coding DNA: TGTGCCAGTAGCCGGACCCGCGTTGGGGGTGGTACAGATACGCAGTATTTT. It encodes CASSRTRVGGGTDTQYF.

The chain combines TRBV14 with TRBJ2-1, with D uncertain. The V end lost 2 bases, the J end lost 0 bases, and 11 bases lay between the germline ends. The germline CDR1 and CDR2 sequences are SGHDN and FVKESK. The CDR3 sequence is 16 residues long. The DNA for the CDR3 is TGTGCCAGCAGCCAAAGGGCAGGCAGCTCCTACAATGAGCAGTTCTTC. It codes for CASSQRAGSSYNEQFF.

The gene calls are TRBV19 and TRBJ2-3; no firm D call. CDR1 is LNHDA and CDR2 is SQIVND in the germline V gene (reference sequence). This CDR3 spans 14 amino acids. Trimming removed 0 bases at V and 4 bases at J, with 8 bases between. The CDR3 coding sequence is TGTGCCAGTAGTATAGATCGTGCAGCAGATACGCAGTATTTT. As protein: CASSIDRAADTQYF.

The chain combines TRBV14 with TRBJ1-5; D unclear. CDR3 length: 12 amino acids. The V gene's germline CDR1 is SGHDN and CDR2 FVKESK. Trimming pared 1 base from V and 9 bases from J, leaving 7 bases between. Written as DNA, the CDR3 is TGTGCCAGCAGCCAAGTTAATGGGCCCCAGCATTTT. It translates to CASSQVNGPQHF.

This clone was observed a few times. This chain joins TRBV4-2 and TRBJ2-5, with D possibly matching TRBD2 (5 bases). Germline CDR1 and CDR2: LGHNA and YNFKEQ. V was trimmed by 1 base and J by 2 bases, leaving 14 bases between them. The CDR3 runs to 16 residues. CDR3 DNA sequence: TGTGCCAGCAGCCAAGGGGTGGGAGCCGGTCAAGAGACCCAGTACTTC. Amino acid sequence: CASSQGVGAGQETQYF.

This clone is a singleton in its sample. The J gene is TRBJ2-7, the V gene TRBV6-1, with 8 bases aligning to TRBD1. CDR1 and CDR2 (germline): MNHNS, SASEGT. The CDR3 is made up of 15 amino acids. After removal of 3 bases from V and 5 bases from J, the junction contained 9 bases not matched to a gene. CDR3 bases: TGTGCCAGCAGTGAGGTCCAGGGGGCTCGGAACGAGCAGTACTTC. It translates to CASSEVQGARNEQYF.

V usage is TRBV2 and J usage is TRBJ1-5, with 9 nucleotides matching TRBD1. J gave up 2 bases and V 6 bases, and 11 bases lay outside the gene matches. In germline, CDR1 is SNHLY, CDR2 FYNNEI. This CDR3 contains 17 residues. The CDR3: CASRRSGTGNGNQPQHF. CDR3 sequence (DNA): TGTGCCAGCAGGAGGAGTGGGACAGGGAATGGCAATCAGCCCCAGCATTTT.

The V and J genes are TRBV27 and TRBJ2-7, with D tentatively TRBD1 (6 bases). There are 16 residues in the CDR3. V was pared by 6 bases and J by 2 bases, with 20 bases between. CDR1 is MNHEY, CDR2 SMNVEV, per germline (reference sequence). The CDR3 reads CASRPQGRGFTYEQYF. The DNA for the CDR3 is TGTGCCAGCAGGCCTCAGGGCAGGGGCTTTACCTACGAGCAGTACTTC.

The chain carries TRBV21-1 and TRBJ1-5. TRBV21-1 is noted as a pseudogene. The CDR3 covers 13 residues. The CDR3, as DNA: TGTGCCAGCAGCCCCCGCCGGGCTCAGCCCCAGCATTTT. It is translated as CASSPRRAQPQHF.

The rearrangement uses TRBV27 and TRBJ2-7, with a possible D match to TRBD2 (5 bases). V shed 3 bases and J shed 0 bases, with 9 bases lying between them. Germline V gene data show CDR1 as MNHEY and CDR2 as SMNVEV (reference sequence). This CDR3 comprises 14 residues. CDR3 region: CASSFRGSSYEQYF. The CDR3 nucleotides are TGTGCCAGCAGTTTTCGGGGAAGCTCCTACGAGCAGTACTTC.

The chain recombines TRBV5-1 with TRBJ1-6, with a possible D match to TRBD1 (5 bases). The CDR3 consists of 18 residues. Germline-derived CDR1 and CDR2 are SGHRS and YFSETQ. The V end was cut by 0 bases, the J end by 2 bases, with 15 bases between. In DNA form, the CDR3 reads TGCGCCAGCAGCTTGGACCCAGGGATGAATACCTATAATTCACCCCTCCACTTT. Amino acid sequence: CASSLDPGMNTYNSPLHF.

The V gene is TRBV7-8, the J gene TRBJ2-4, with 9 nucleotides matching TRBD2. The CDR3 runs 16 residues. Trimming took 2 bases from V and 5 from J; bases not matched to a gene: 7. The germline CDR1 and CDR2 sequences are SGHVS and FQNEAQ. The CDR3 loop reads CASSLSGSGGQNIQYF. The CDR3 coding sequence is TGTGCCAGCAGCTTAAGTGGTAGCGGGGGCCAAAACATTCAGTACTTC.

The chain joins TRBV2 to TRBJ2-1; 13 positions agree with TRBD2. V gave up 3 bases and J gave up 4 bases; unmatched junction bases: 3. This CDR3 contains 16 residues. Germline V gene data show CDR1 as SNHLY and CDR2 as FYNNEI. CDR3 loop: CASSEQLAGGYNEQFF. Here the CDR3 DNA reads TGTGCCAGCAGTGAGCAACTAGCGGGAGGGTACAATGAGCAGTTCTTC.

This rearrangement joins TRBV15 to TRBJ1-4, with 8 positions matching TRBD1. The CDR3 contains 15 residues. From germline, CDR1 is LNHNV and CDR2 YYDKDF (reference sequence). Germline trimming cut 6 bases from V and 6 bases from J; bases unmatched to any gene: 9. CDR3 protein: CATRPPDRADEKLFF. The CDR3, as DNA: TGTGCCACCAGGCCCCCGGACAGGGCAGATGAAAAACTGTTTTTT.

This chain joins TRBV6-6 and TRBJ1-6; D remains unclear. Germline-derived CDR1 and CDR2 are MNHNY and SVGAGI (reference sequence). The CDR3 contains 11 residues. V was clipped by 5 bases and J by 10 bases, with 6 bases between them. The CDR3 nucleotides are TGTGCCAGCAGTGTGAACTCACCCCTCCACTTT. Protein sequence: CASSVNSPLHF.

The chain uses TRBV30 and TRBJ1-2; no firm D call. Germline V CDR1 and CDR2: GTSNPN, SVGIG (reference sequence). V lost 1 base, J lost 6 bases, and 15 bases lay in between. The length of the CDR3 is 14 residues. CDR3 DNA sequence: TGTGCCTGGAGTGAACTCAGGCGGGCTGATGGCTACACCTTC. Amino acid sequence: CAWSELRRADGYTF.

The chain combines TRBV11-2 with TRBJ1-1; perhaps TRBD1 as D (6 bases). Trimming removed 7 bases at V and 3 bases at J, with 15 bases between. Germline values: CDR1 SGHAT, CDR2 FQNNGV. The CDR3 sequence is 14 residues long. CDR3 sequence (DNA): TGTGCCAGCAACCAACAGGGAATCGACACTGAAGCTTTCTTT. Residues: CASNQQGIDTEAFF.

This clone has more than one count but fewer than ten. The chain carries TRBV18 and TRBJ2-7; 9 bases fit TRBD1. Germline CDR1 and CDR2: KGHSH and LQKENI. Trimming removed 4 bases from V and 4 bases from J; junction bases left unmatched: 11. The length of the CDR3 is 16 residues. This CDR3 is CASSQQQQGASYEQYF. The CDR3 DNA reads as TGTGCCAGCTCACAACAACAACAGGGGGCTAGTTACGAGCAGTACTTC.

This chain links TRBV11-3 with TRBJ2-1; D possibly corresponds to TRBD1 (5 bases). With 6 bases removed from V and 3 bases from J, the gap between germline ends came to 15 bases. The CDR3 has 15 amino acids. Per germline, CDR1 SGHNT and CDR2 YENEEA. CDR3 coding DNA: TGTGCCAGCAGTTTGGGGCTGACAGTCTACAATGAGCAGTTCTTC. It codes for CASSLGLTVYNEQFF.